Listed here are 2 T cell receptor beta chains from one sample, sequenced in a study of T cell responses to AZD1222 COVID-19 vaccine (dated by TCRdb to the early 2020s). Sample time point, as interpreted from the label and publication: baseline before first vaccination. Library preparation used the immunoSEQ multiplex PCR assay. Sourced from immuneACCESS, this table was stored by TCRdb with only in-frame sequences that have V and J called. A share of the clones is absent; for the studies checked, an unresolved V gene accounts for under half, and the remainder has no known explanation. The sample records some 130,000 clones, roughly 90% of which are singletons. Of the sample, about 3% is held by the ten largest clones. The sample here was peripheral blood, taken on day 0 of AZD1222 vaccination. These receptors all come from an adult in good health.

The J gene is TRBJ1-5, the V gene TRBV5-8; D gene uncertain. With 1 base removed from V and 5 bases from J, the gap between germline ends came to 13 bases. This CDR3 has 15 residues. Germline CDR1 reads SGHTS; CDR2 reads YDEGEE. CDR3 DNA sequence: TGTGCCAGCAGCTTGTCCGGGAATCTCTATCAGCCCCAGCATTTT. Amino acids: CASSLSGNLYQPQHF.

This clone showed up just once. The gene calls are TRBV18 and TRBJ1-1; the D is unclear. The CDR3 spans 15 residues. In germline, CDR1 is KGHSH, CDR2 LQKENI. The V end lost 3 bases, the J end lost 0 bases, and 11 bases lay between the germline ends. In nucleotides, the CDR3 is TGTGCCAGCTCACCGTCAACCGGACTGAACACTGAAGCTTTCTTT. The encoded protein is CASSPSTGLNTEAFF.